This TCR gamma chain was sequenced during a study of Vδ1+ human thymocytes (dated by TCRdb to 2016 to 2019). Some background on the complete study: As a data resource, the study described the mRNA-level TRG and TRD CDR3 repertoires of highly purified Vdelta1+ thymocytes obtained from young children. The multiplex-based CDR3 amplicon strategy had previously been validated against 5'RACE-based CDR3 amplicon generation methods. Beyond this particular receptor, the publication reports: Many TRG clonotypes were found to be shared between donors (up to roughly 6.9x10^3), whereas TRD repertoires were found to be essentially private (max about 120 shared). Although sort purity was high, about a fifth of thymic TRD sequences were Vdelta2 (with a few Vdelta3), in contrast to the peripheral blood Vdelta1+ controls. Because unexpected Vdelta2 sequences could lead to misinterpretation of bulk repertoire data, the authors recommended using highly purified populations and validating at the single-cell level. Unlike the oligoclonal repertoires in peripheral blood, the thymic TRG and TRD repertoires appeared highly polyclonal, with Gaussian CDR3 length distributions. Because no clustering by age or sex was observed, donors were not stratified by these variables in the analyses.

RNA extraction was performed with the RNeasy mini kit, and reverse transcription was done with Superscript III. CDR3 amplicons were generated by multiplex PCR with pooled V-gene forward primers and a constant-region reverse primer carrying Illumina adaptor overhangs. After gel purification, the amplicons were indexed with Nextera index primers during about 8 additional PCR cycles and then purified using AMPure XP beads. Sequencing of the libraries was done on an Illumina MiSeq using paired-end 250 bp reads, dual indexing and a roughly 18% PhiX spike-in. As for the authors' bioinformatics: FastQC was used to quality check the reads, while ea-utils fastq-join merged the TRG read pairs. Annotation of sequences was performed with IMGT/HighV-QUEST, only productive sequences with unambiguous V-gene assignment were retained, and clonotypes were defined by identical CDR3 sequence. Downstream analysis used VDJtools 1.1.1, tcR 2.2.3, Treemap and vegan Shannon diversity in R 3.4.4. With CATT, TCRdb called clones again from the public reads; duplicate DNA rows were later joined. V and J calls and clone size were set by TCRdb, not the authors. Here the sample has more than 8,000 gamma-chain clones; around three fifths occur a single time. The leading ten clones occupy roughly 1.4% of the sample.

Thymic samples were depleted of alphabeta T cells, then CD3+ TCRVdelta1+ TCRVdelta2- thymocytes were FACS-sorted. The purity of the sorted Vdelta1+ thymocytes was between roughly 97% and 99.6%. Thymic specimens came from several paediatric patients undergoing corrective cardiac surgery, aged from about 5 days to 16 months. Thymic tissue was dispersed and mononuclear cells isolated on a Histopaque-1077 density gradient. For staining, the antibodies used were anti-TCRVdelta1 clone TS8.2, anti-TCRVdelta2 clone B6, anti-CD3 clone HIT3a and anti-TCRalphabeta clone IP26. The CDR3 runs 12 amino acids, cysteine and phenylalanine included. Only the CDR3 DNA stays, 36 bases, in frame from base 1. The germline V gene supplies CDR1 EGSTGY and CDR2 YDSYTSSV. Trimming removed 5 bases from V and 3 bases from J; the gene matches leave 4 bases unexplained. In its sample, this clone was seen a few times. Its antigen target is currently unknown. No quality values exist for individual bases; no much larger clone is one base distant.

This receptor was obtained from a girl under three years old who had congenital heart surgery. The chain links TRGV4 with TRGJ1 or TRGJ2. Input material: Vdelta1+ gamma-delta thymocytes from the thymus. Reading the label with the study, this specimen's cell subset or site is: FACS-sorted CD3+ TCRalphabeta- TCRVdelta1+ TCRVdelta2- thymocytes. This receptor has the CDR3 CATWVFYYKKLF. The sequenced DNA: TGTGCCACCTGGGTATTTTATTATAAGAAACTCTTT.